This T cell receptor (beta chain) was profiled in a study of blood T cell repertoires in COVID-19. Overall study context: T cells, B-cell-depleted T cells, or PBMCs supplied cDNA or gDNA.

In the study's own analysis: Amplification of reference gene primers provided the estimated nucleated cell counts. Some clones are missing from TCRdb's copy, which holds only in-frame ones; the method was immunoSEQ multiplex PCR. The V and J calls and clone size come from that table; D and trimming were worked out from the DNA. The data hold 55,000 to 65,000 clones, with approximately 82% observed a single time. The CDR3 has 16 residues. V was pared by 6 bases and J by 5 bases, with 20 bases between. The V gene's germline CDR1 is MDHEN and CDR2 SYDVKM. The clonotype comes from a man aged 60 to 75 with acute or convalescent COVID-19. The sequenced sample consisted of peripheral blood. The chain uses TRBV28 and TRBJ1-5; D not certain. CDR3 in DNA: TGTGCCAGCAGCTATCCCCTACGAGGGCGGGATCAGCCCCAGCATTTT. Encoded protein: CASSYPLRGRDQPQHF. Full variable domain (remainder filled in from reference TRBV28 and TRBJ1-5): DVKVTQSSRYLVKRTGEKVFLECVQDMDHENMFWYRQDPGLGLRLIYFSYDVKMKEKGDIPEGYSVSREKKERFSLILESASTNQTSMYLCASSYPLRGRDQPQHFGDGTRLSIL.